This T cell receptor (beta chain) appears in the sequencing data of a study of shared clonotypes between healthy human individuals. About the study: Researchers drew samples from two women and three men aged 18 to 49.

Study-level points and caveats: Naive subsets typically showed greater estimated richness than memory subsets.

About this clone: Its antigen is undetermined.

Researchers ran the assay at a deep level. Here immunoSEQ multiplex PCR was the method, and the copy in TCRdb shows in-frame clones only, minus some. Seen here are 2,500,000 or so clones, about nine tenths observed once, and the top ten hold roughly 0.34%. There are 20 residues in the CDR3. Germline V CDR1 and CDR2: LNHDA, SQIVND (reference sequence). J gave up 6 bases and V 5 bases, and 18 bases lay outside the gene matches. The sequence was obtained from a man in his late teens or twenties in good health. Some clones in this sample may be carry-over from other donors' samples. Input material: naive CD4+ T cells from PBMCs. Specified subset: CD45RA+ positively selected. This rearrangement joins TRBV19 to TRBJ2-2, with TRBD2 matching over 13 bases. CDR3 in amino acids: CASSAPGTSGERSLPGELFF. CDR3 nucleotides: TGTGCCAGTAGTGCTCCCGGGACTAGCGGGGAGCGGAGTCTTCCCGGGGAGCTGTTTTTT.